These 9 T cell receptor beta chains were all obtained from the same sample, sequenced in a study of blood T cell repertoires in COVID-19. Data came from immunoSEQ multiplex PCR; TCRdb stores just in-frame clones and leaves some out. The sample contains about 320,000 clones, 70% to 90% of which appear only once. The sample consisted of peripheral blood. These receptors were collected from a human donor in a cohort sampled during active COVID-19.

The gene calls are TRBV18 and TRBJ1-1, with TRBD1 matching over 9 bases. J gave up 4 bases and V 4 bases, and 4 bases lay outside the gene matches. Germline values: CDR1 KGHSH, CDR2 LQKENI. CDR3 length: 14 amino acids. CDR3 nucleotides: TGTGCCAGCTCACGGGACAGGGACGGCACTGAAGCTTTCTTT. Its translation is CASSRDRDGTEAFF.

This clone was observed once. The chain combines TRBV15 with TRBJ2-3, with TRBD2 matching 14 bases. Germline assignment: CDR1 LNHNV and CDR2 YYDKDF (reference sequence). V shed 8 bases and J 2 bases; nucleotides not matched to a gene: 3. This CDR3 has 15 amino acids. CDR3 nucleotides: TGTGCCACCGCGACTAGCGGGGGGGCCACAGATACGCAGTATTTT. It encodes CATATSGGATDTQYF.

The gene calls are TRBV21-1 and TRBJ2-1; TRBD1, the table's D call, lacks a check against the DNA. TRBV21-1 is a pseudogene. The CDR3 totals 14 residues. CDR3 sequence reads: CASTGTGDYYEQFF. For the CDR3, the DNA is TGTGCCAGCACGGGGACAGGGGACTATTATGAGCAGTTCTTC.

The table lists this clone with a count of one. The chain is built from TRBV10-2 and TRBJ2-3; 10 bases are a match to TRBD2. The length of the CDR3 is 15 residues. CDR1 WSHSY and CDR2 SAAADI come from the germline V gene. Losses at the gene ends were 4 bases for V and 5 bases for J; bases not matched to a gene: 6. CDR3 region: CASSVLAGEIDTQYF. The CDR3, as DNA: TGCGCCAGCAGTGTTCTAGCGGGGGAAATAGATACGCAGTATTTT.

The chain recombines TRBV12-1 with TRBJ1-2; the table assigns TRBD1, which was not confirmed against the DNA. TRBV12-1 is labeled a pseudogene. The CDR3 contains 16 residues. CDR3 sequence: CASSEPLGQAHYGYTF. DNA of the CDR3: TGTGCCAGCAGCGAACCCCTGGGACAGGCCCACTATGGCTACACCTTC.

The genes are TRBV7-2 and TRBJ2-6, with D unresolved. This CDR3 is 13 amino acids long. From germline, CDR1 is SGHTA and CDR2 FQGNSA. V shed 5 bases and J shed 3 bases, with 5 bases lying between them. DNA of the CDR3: TGTGCCAGCAGCACCAGTGGGGCCAACGTCCTGACTTTC. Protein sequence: CASSTSGANVLTF.

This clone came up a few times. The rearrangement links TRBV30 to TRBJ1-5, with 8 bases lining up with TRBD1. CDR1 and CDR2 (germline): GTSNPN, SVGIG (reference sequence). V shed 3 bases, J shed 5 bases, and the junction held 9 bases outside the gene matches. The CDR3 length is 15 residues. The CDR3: CAWSVQGAGDQPQHF. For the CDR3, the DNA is TGTGCCTGGAGCGTCCAGGGGGCCGGAGATCAGCCCCAGCATTTT. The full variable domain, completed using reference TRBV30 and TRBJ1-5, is SQTIHQWPATLVQPVGSPLSLECTVEGTSNPNLYWYRQAAGRGLQLLFYSVGIGQISSEVPQNLSASRPQDRQFILSSKKLLLSDSGFYLCAWSVQGAGDQPQHFGDGTRLSIL.

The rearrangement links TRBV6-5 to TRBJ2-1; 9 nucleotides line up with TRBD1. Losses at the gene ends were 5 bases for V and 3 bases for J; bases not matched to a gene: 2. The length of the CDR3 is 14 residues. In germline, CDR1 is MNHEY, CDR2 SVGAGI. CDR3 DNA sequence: TGTGCCAGCAGTACAGGGGGCGACTACAATGAGCAGTTCTTC. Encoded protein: CASSTGGDYNEQFF.

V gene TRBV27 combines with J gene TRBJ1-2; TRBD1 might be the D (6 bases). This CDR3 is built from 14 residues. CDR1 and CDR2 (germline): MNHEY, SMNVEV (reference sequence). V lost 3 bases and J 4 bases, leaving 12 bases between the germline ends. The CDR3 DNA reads TGTGCCAGCAGTTTGGGAGGGGGAGTCTATGGCTACACCTTC. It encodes CASSLGGGVYGYTF.